The 28 T cell receptor beta chains below were found in one sample sequenced in a study of metastatic and nonmetastatic thyroid tumors. All patients were untreated before thyroid surgery. From the PCR reads, TCRdb re-called clones with MiXCR. The data show roughly 20,000 clones, roughly 17% seen once. Input material: blood. The receptors stem from a male donor with papillary thyroid cancer or a benign thyroid nodule (not recorded which). Some clones in this sample may be carry-over from other donors' samples.

The chain recombines TRBV6-1 with TRBJ1-1; D gene unclear. CDR3 size: 13 residues. CDR1 is MNHNS and CDR2 is SASEGT in the germline V gene. Trimming took off 9 bases at V and 12 bases at J, with 23 bases between the two ends. The chain's CDR3 is CASSTREVGVSFF. The CDR3 region has the DNA TGTGCCAGTAGTACAAGGGAGGTTGGAGTGTCTTTCTTT.

In its sample, this clone was seen many times. The chain uses TRBV14 and TRBJ2-7, with 9 bases that match TRBD1. CDR3 length equals 15 residues. Germline V CDR1 and CDR2: SGHDN, FVKESK. V gave up 2 bases and J gave up 2 bases; unmatched junction bases: 4. Written as DNA, the CDR3 is TGTGCCAGCAGCCAAACGACAGGGGGACCCTACGAGCAGTACTTC. Translation: CASSQTTGGPYEQYF.

This clone showed up many times. This chain uses TRBV6-2 or TRBV6-3 with TRBJ2-7, with TRBD1 identical over 10 bases. Germline lookup yields CDR1 MNHEY and CDR2 SVGEGT. The junction had 3 bases not matched to a gene; V was cut back by 1 base and J by 6 bases. The CDR3 is made up of 14 amino acids. The CDR3 loop reads CASSYFDRGLEQYF. The CDR3 nucleotides are TGTGCCAGCAGTTACTTCGACAGGGGGCTCGAGCAGTACTTC.

The genes are TRBV24-1 and TRBJ2-7; D might be TRBD1 (6 bases). Trimming removed 11 bases from V and 2 bases from J, with 18 bases in between. Germline V CDR1 and CDR2: KGHDR, SFDVKD. The CDR3 loop spans 14 amino acids. The CDR3 is CANRTPGHPYEQYF. The CDR3 region has the DNA TGTGCCAACAGAACTCCGGGACACCCCTACGAGCAGTACTTC.

The CDR3 DNA sequence: TGCGCCAGCAGCTTGGTACCAGACTCCATGAACACTGAAGCTTTCTTT. Translating it yields CASSLVPDSMNTEAFF. The rearrangement uses TRBV5-1 and TRBJ1-1; D is unresolved. This CDR3 contains 16 residues. CDR1 and CDR2 from the germline V gene are SGHRS and YFSETQ. The V gene lost 0 bases and the J gene lost 0 bases, with 12 bases spanning the gap.

This clone is categorized as medium-sized. The chain links TRBV13 to TRBJ1-1; tentative D call: TRBD1 (6 bases). The germline V and J ends were trimmed by 3 bases and 3 bases, with 14 bases remaining between them. The CDR3 runs 15 residues. Germline loops: CDR1 PRHDT, CDR2 FYEKMQ (reference sequence). The CDR3 here is CASSLAQGTDTEAFF. CDR3 DNA sequence: TGTGCCAGCAGCTTGGCCCAGGGGACGGACACTGAAGCTTTCTTT. The full variable domain, in which reference TRBV13 and TRBJ1-1 provide the parts outside the CDR3, is AAGVIQSPRHLIKEKRETATLKCYPIPRHDTVYWYQQGPGQDPQFLISFYEKMQSDKGSIPDRFSAQQFSDYHSELNMSSLELGDSALYFCASSLAQGTDTEAFFGQGTRLTVV.

This clone has a count of ten or more. The rearrangement joins TRBV28 to TRBJ1-6; 8 positions match TRBD1. CDR1 is MDHEN and CDR2 is SYDVKM in the germline V gene. J was trimmed by 5 bases and V by 7 bases; bases with no gene match: 10. The CDR3 extends over 16 amino acids. CDR3 sequence reads: CASTRQGLNDNSPLHF. CDR3 nucleotide sequence: TGTGCCAGCACAAGACAGGGGTTGAATGATAATTCACCCCTCCACTTT.

Remarks on this clone: The missing conserved phenylalanine or tryptophan at the end of this CDR3 makes a read error likely. The chain carries TRBV20-1 and TRBJ1-5; the D gene is possibly TRBD1 (6 bases). The CDR3 spans 14 residues. Trimming took 3 bases from V and 3 from J, leaving 12 bases between them. CDR1 and CDR2 from the germline V gene are DFQATT and SNEGSKA (reference sequence). The CDR3 bases are TGCAGTGCTAGTTCGGGGGCGAACAATCAGCCCCAGCATCTT. Translating gives CSASSGANNQPQHL.

This clone was detected many times. V usage is TRBV19 and J usage is TRBJ2-1; perhaps TRBD1 as D (5 bases). The CDR3 has 15 amino acids. The V gene's germline CDR1 is LNHDA and CDR2 SQIVND (reference sequence). V was trimmed by 6 bases and J by 0 bases, leaving 12 bases between them. The CDR3 spells CASRNTGYSYNEQFF. Written as DNA, the CDR3 is TGTGCCAGTAGGAACACAGGTTACTCCTACAATGAGCAGTTCTTC.

This clone appeared many times. This may come from a read error, since a much larger clone is one base off. The chain has TRBV4-1 and TRBJ2-7, with D perhaps TRBD1 or TRBD2 (5 bases each). CDR1 and CDR2 (germline): MGHRA, YSYEKL. Trimming shortened V by 4 bases and J by 2 bases, and 9 bases separated the two germline ends. The CDR3 spans 13 residues. CDR3 region: CASSRDGAYEQYF. The DNA of the CDR3 is TGCGCCAGCAGCCGGGACGGGGCCTACGAGCAGTACTTC.

This clone was counted ten times or more. For the CDR3, the DNA is TGTGCCAGCAGCCTCGGACAGGGGGCCCCTGAAGCTTTCTTT. Its translation: CASSLGQGAPEAFF. V gene TRBV7-3 combines with J gene TRBJ1-1; 11 nucleotides agree with TRBD1. The CDR3 totals 14 residues. Trimming cost V 5 bases and J 6 bases; bases outside gene matches: 5. CDR1 and CDR2 from the germline V gene are SGHTA and FQGTGA.

This clone came up many times. The rearrangement joins TRBV27 to TRBJ1-4; 7 nucleotides align to TRBD1. Trimming cost V 7 bases and J 0 bases; bases outside gene matches: 5. The germline CDR1 and CDR2 sequences are MNHEY and SMNVEV (reference sequence). There are 15 residues in the CDR3. The CDR3 region has the DNA TGTGCCAGCAAGGGCAGGGGGGCAACTAATGAAAAACTGTTTTTT. Its translation: CASKGRGATNEKLFF. The whole variable domain, filled in from reference TRBV27 and TRBJ1-4, reads EAQVTQNPRYLITVTGKKLTVTCSQNMNHEYMSWYRQDPGLGLRQIYYSMNVEVTDKGDVPEGYKVSRKEKRNFPLILESPSPNQTSLYFCASKGRGATNEKLFFGSGTQLSVL.

This chain joins TRBV4-3 and TRBJ2-7; D is unresolved. The V gene lost 0 bases and the J gene lost 4 bases, with 4 bases spanning the gap. In germline, CDR1 is LGHNA, CDR2 YSLEER. CDR3 size: 12 residues. The CDR3 DNA follows: TGCGCCAGCAGCCAAGACTGGTACGAGCAGTACTTC. This sequence encodes CASSQDWYEQYF.

This clone was counted many times. This chain connects TRBV4-1 to TRBJ2-1; 12 nucleotides agree with TRBD2. Germline values: CDR1 MGHRA, CDR2 YSYEKL. J lost 4 bases, V lost 10 bases, and 5 bases had no gene match. The CDR3 sequence is 14 residues long. This CDR3 is CAIRTSGMYNEQFF. The CDR3 DNA sequence: TGCGCCATCAGGACTAGCGGGATGTACAATGAGCAGTTCTTC.

This clone was seen only a few times. Mismatch with germline at one junction end may stem from a read error. The chain couples TRBV6-1 to TRBJ2-7; D is uncertain. The CDR3 runs 14 residues. Germline V gene data show CDR1 as MNHNS and CDR2 as SASEGT. This CDR3 reads CSSISWSGAYEQYF. The CDR3 DNA follows: TGTTCCAGCATTTCCTGGTCAGGTGCCTACGAGCAGTACTTC.

The table lists this clone with many counts. The chain carries TRBV20-1 and TRBJ1-2; a weak D match, TRBD1 (6 bases). Germline V lookup: CDR1 DFQATT, CDR2 SNEGSKA (reference sequence). Deletions cut 7 bases from V and 8 bases from J, with 20 bases between. This CDR3 is built from 13 residues. DNA of the CDR3: TGCAGTGAAAAAGGGGGGGAGGGCGGCGGCTACACCTTC. As protein: CSEKGGEGGGYTF.

A few counts support this clone. Being one base from a much bigger clone, this may be a read error. The chain links TRBV10-2 to TRBJ2-3; 11 bases align to TRBD1. CDR3 length: 18 amino acids. Germline-derived CDR1 and CDR2 are WSHSY and SAAADI. CDR3 amino acids: CANLPGQGARPRTDAQYF. The CDR3, as DNA: TGCGCCAACCTCCCCGGACAGGGGGCGCGTCCCCGCACAGATGCGCAGTATTTT.

The gene calls are TRBV20-1 and TRBJ1-2; possible D gene TRBD1, 6 bases. The CDR3 runs 12 residues. V shed 6 bases and J shed 8 bases, with 16 bases lying between them. Per germline, CDR1 DFQATT and CDR2 SNEGSKA (reference sequence). The CDR3 nucleotides are TGCAGTGCCAAAAAGGCAGGGGAAGGCTACACCTTC. Translation: CSAKKAGEGYTF.

This clone was picked up many times. The gene calls are TRBV9 and TRBJ2-1; the D gene could be TRBD1 or TRBD2 (5 bases each). The CDR3 length is 13 residues. V was pared by 4 bases and J by 5 bases, with 10 bases between. CDR1 and CDR2 (germline): SGDLS, YYNGEE. In DNA, the CDR3 is TGTGCCAGCAGCTCGAGAGGGGACAATGAGCAGTTCTTC. This gives the protein CASSSRGDNEQFF.

There are many counts of this clone. The chain is built from TRBV28 and TRBJ2-7, with 7 bases identical to TRBD2. CDR1 is MDHEN and CDR2 is SYDVKM in the germline V gene. The CDR3 consists of 13 residues. V dropped 7 bases and J dropped 2; count of bases not matched to a gene: 5. The CDR3 is CASTAGVPYEQYF. Here the CDR3 DNA reads TGTGCCAGCACCGCGGGGGTTCCCTACGAGCAGTACTTC. Filled out from reference TRBV28 and TRBJ2-7, the complete variable domain reads DVKVTQSSRYLVKRTGEKVFLECVQDMDHENMFWYRQDPGLGLRLIYFSYDVKMKEKGDIPEGYSVSREKKERFSLILESASTNQTSMYLCASTAGVPYEQYFGPGTRLTVT.

By share, this clone ranks as medium-sized. The chain recombines TRBV18 with TRBJ2-7, with 9 bases fitting TRBD2. Per germline, CDR1 KGHSH and CDR2 LQKENI. This CDR3 has 17 residues. The trim removed 3 bases at V and 5 bases at J, leaving 14 bases unmatched. The CDR3 coding sequence is TGTGCCAGCTCACCTTGGGCGGGAGGGCCGGTGAGGAACGAGCAGTACTTC. It is translated as CASSPWAGGPVRNEQYF.

This clone was counted at least ten times. The rearrangement uses TRBV30 and TRBJ2-1, with D possibly being TRBD1 or TRBD2 (5 bases each). V was pared by 6 bases and J by 6 bases, with 15 bases between. The CDR3 covers 13 residues. Germline loops: CDR1 GTSNPN, CDR2 SVGIG (reference sequence). In DNA form, the CDR3 reads TGTGCCTGTAACCGGGACCCCATCAATGAGCAGTTCTTC. Translated: CACNRDPINEQFF.

In its sample, this clone was seen many times. V and J are TRBV12-3 or TRBV12-4 and TRBJ2-3; D not resolved. The V end was cut by 5 bases, the J end by 4 bases, with 10 bases between. The CDR3 spans 13 residues. CDR3 in DNA: TGTGCCAGCAGTCTTAACTTAGCAGATACGCAGTATTTT. This gives the protein CASSLNLADTQYF.

This clone came up many times. CDR3: CASSQDRVGQNTEAFF. The CDR3 nucleotides are TGCGCCAGCAGCCAAGATCGTGTAGGCCAGAACACTGAAGCTTTCTTT. This sequence joins TRBV4-1 and TRBJ1-1; D not resolved. Germline CDR1 and CDR2: MGHRA and YSYEKL. The CDR3 covers 16 residues. The V and J ends lost 0 bases and 1 base respectively, with 12 bases between them.

The chain uses TRBV5-1 and TRBJ2-2; 11 bases fit TRBD2. The junction had 4 bases not matched to a gene; V was cut back by 4 bases and J by 5 bases. Germline V CDR1 and CDR2: SGHRS, YFSETQ. The CDR3 has 15 residues. CDR3 nucleotide sequence: TGCGCCAGCAGCCCAAGACTAGCGGGAACCGGGGAGCTGTTTTTT. It specifies CASSPRLAGTGELFF.

This clone was counted many times. V is TRBV6-1 and J is TRBJ1-1; D is unresolved. The CDR3 has 14 residues. The ends were cut back, 3 bases at V and 1 base at J, with 9 bases in the middle. From germline, CDR1 is MNHNS and CDR2 SASEGT. CDR3 residues: CASSDTLKNTEAFF. CDR3 sequence (DNA): TGTGCCAGCAGTGACACCCTTAAGAACACTGAAGCTTTCTTT.

The V call is TRBV11-2, the J call TRBJ1-2; no clear D gene. The CDR3 length is 15 residues. V lost 1 base to trimming and J lost 8 bases, with 17 bases between them. Germline lookup yields CDR1 SGHAT and CDR2 FQNNGV. The CDR3 region is CASSLGVGLSGGYTF. The CDR3, as DNA: TGTGCCAGCAGCTTAGGGGTAGGCCTCAGCGGAGGCTACACCTTC. Full variable domain (remainder filled in from reference TRBV11-2 and TRBJ1-2): EAGVAQSPRYKIIEKRQSVAFWCNPISGHATLYWYQQILGQGPKLLIQFQNNGVVDDSQLPKDRFSAERLKGVDSTLKIQPAKLEDSAVYLCASSLGVGLSGGYTFGSGTRLTVV.

This clone appeared a few times. V is TRBV15 and J is TRBJ2-1; D gene ambiguous. V shed 2 bases and J shed 7 bases, with 9 bases lying between them. The CDR3 runs 13 residues. Germline assignment: CDR1 LNHNV and CDR2 YYDKDF (reference sequence). Here the CDR3 DNA reads TGTGCCACCAGCAGAAAGCTAGGGAATGAGCAGTTCTTC. Translation: CATSRKLGNEQFF.